The present T cell receptor (beta chain) was sequenced within a study of blood T cells in healthy people across ages. Primed by a sample-barcoded 5' primer and a J-beta primer mix, a second PCR proceeded for about 6 to 11 cycles. The authors tagged each cDNA molecule using a template-switch adaptor with 12 random nucleotides. Via MiXCR, TCRdb re-called the 5' RACE reads, giving one row per CDR3 protein. Of 1.5 million to 2 million distinct CDR3 sequences listed, about 49% are singletons. This clonotype has just a few counts. The antigen remains undetermined. Donors were systemically healthy Caucasian individuals from Russia aged about 6 to 95 years. Study observations and caveats: When one million T cells were used, diversity estimates were thought to be underestimates. The unknown donor CMV status may have confounded expanded clonotype changes.

The CDR3 is 14 residues long. Germline CDR1 and CDR2: MNHEY and SVGAGI. V lost 6 bases, J lost 1 base, and 13 bases lay in between. The receptor comes from a woman in her 40s in good health. The V and J genes are TRBV6-5 and TRBJ2-7, with a tentative D call TRBD1 (6 bases). The sequenced material came from blood. The CDR3 sequence: CASRRGQQSYEQYF. CDR3 coding DNA: TGTGCCAGCAGACGTGGACAGCAATCCTACGAGCAGTACTTC.